These 30 T cell receptor beta chains share one sample of origin, sequenced in a study of OX40 agonist ivuxolimab in advanced cancers. Sequencing used immunoSEQ multiplex PCR; TCRdb keeps in-frame clones, though not all of them. The sample includes roughly 80,000 clones, approximately 90% of them seen just once. The sequencing used CD4+ or CD8+ T cells sorted from blood, collected in a trial of the OX40 agonist ivuxolimab. The origin of the receptors is an adult with an advanced solid tumor such as melanoma, head and neck, liver or kidney cancer.

This clone was recorded a few times. CDR3 sequence (DNA): TGTGCCAGCAGTTCTCCCACTCCGGGACAGGTGGGCGAAAAACTGTTTTTT. Encoded protein: CASSSPTPGQVGEKLFF. The chain uses TRBV28 and TRBJ1-4, with 8 bases identical to TRBD1. The CDR3 sequence is 17 residues long. Germline V gives CDR1 MDHEN, CDR2 SYDVKM. The trim removed 4 bases at V and 8 bases at J, leaving 15 bases unmatched.

This chain links TRBV1 with TRBJ2-7. TRBV1 constitutes a pseudogene. The CDR3 totals 15 residues. CDR3 protein: CTSSHEWSTLYEQYF. DNA of the CDR3: TGCACCAGCAGCCACGAATGGTCCACACTCTACGAGCAGTACTTC.

This chain uses TRBV6-6 with TRBJ1-1, with 7 bases aligning to TRBD1. Unmatched junction bases numbered 3, after V lost 5 bases and J lost 0 bases. The CDR3 runs 14 residues. Germline CDR1 and CDR2: MNHNY and SVGAGI (reference sequence). The CDR3 loop reads CASSQGTVNTEAFF. The CDR3 nucleotides are TGTGCCAGCAGTCAAGGGACAGTGAACACTGAAGCTTTCTTT.

The chain is built from TRBV9 and TRBJ2-7; D is unclear. From germline, CDR1 is SGDLS and CDR2 YYNGEE. The CDR3 runs to 13 residues. Trimming removed 3 bases from V and 4 bases from J, with 11 bases in between. The CDR3 DNA follows: TGTGCCAGCAGCGCTGCCCTGGGGTACGAGCAGTACTTC. Amino acids: CASSAALGYEQYF.

As DNA, the CDR3 is TGTGCCAGCAGCTTAGACCCCTGGGAGCAGTACTTC. Its protein product is CASSLDPWEQYF. V is TRBV7-9 and J is TRBJ2-7, with unresolved D. The length of the CDR3 is 12 residues. CDR1 SEHNR and CDR2 FQNEAQ come from the germline V gene (reference sequence). The V gene lost 1 base and the J gene lost 7 bases, with 8 bases spanning the gap.

DNA for the CDR3: TGTGCCAGCAGCTTAGGCTTGTCAGAAAACTATGGCTACACCTTC. As protein: CASSLGLSENYGYTF. The chain links TRBV7-2 to TRBJ1-2, with D uncertain. The CDR3 is made up of 15 amino acids. CDR1 SGHTA and CDR2 FQGNSA come from the germline V gene. Trimming removed 1 base from V and 2 bases from J, with 11 bases in between.

This clone has only one observation. The chain has TRBV10-1 and TRBJ2-1; 10 bases map to TRBD2. The CDR3 covers 17 residues. Per germline, CDR1 WNHNN and CDR2 SYGVQD (reference sequence). The V segment lost 6 bases and the J segment 5 bases; nucleotides outside the gene matches: 13. CDR3 region: CASSETLPSGSDNEQFF. The CDR3 DNA reads TGCGCCAGCAGCGAAACCCTTCCTAGCGGGAGTGACAATGAGCAGTTCTTC.

The chain carries TRBV19 and TRBJ2-2; D may be TRBD1 (5 bases). Germline CDR1 and CDR2: LNHDA and SQIVND (reference sequence). V was cut by 6 bases and J by 5 bases, with 13 bases left in between. This CDR3 has 14 residues. CDR3 loop: CASRSQGRTGELFF. In DNA form, the CDR3 reads TGTGCCAGTAGGAGTCAGGGAAGAACCGGGGAGCTGTTTTTT.

This chain links TRBV11-3 with TRBJ2-7; the D gene is possibly TRBD2 (6 bases). There are 13 residues in the CDR3. The V end lost 4 bases, the J end lost 1 base, and 8 bases lay between the germline ends. CDR1 is SGHNT and CDR2 is YENEEA in the germline V gene. The CDR3: CASSSGRSYEQYF. CDR3 nucleotides: TGTGCCAGCAGCTCCGGGAGATCCTACGAGCAGTACTTC. The entire variable domain, with the rest obtained from reference TRBV11-3 and TRBJ2-7, is as follows: EAGVVQSPRYKIIEKKQPVAFWCNPISGHNTLYWYLQNLGQGPELLIRYENEEAVDDSQLPKDRFSAERLKGVDSTLKIQPAELGDSAVYLCASSSGRSYEQYFGPGTRLTVT.

Comment on this clone: Mismatch with germline at one junction end may stem from a read error. The chain has TRBV10-3 and TRBJ2-7; 7 bases map to TRBD2. CDR1 and CDR2 from the germline V gene are ENHRY and SYGVKD. The length of the CDR3 is 13 residues. The CDR3 is CASRSGTNYEQYF. The CDR3 DNA follows: TGCGCCAGCAGGTCAGGGACTAACTACGAGCAGTACTTC.

This chain connects TRBV4-1 to TRBJ2-2; 11 bases are a match to TRBD1. Germline V gene data show CDR1 as MGHRA and CDR2 as YSYEKL. The CDR3 is made up of 17 amino acids. Trimming took 4 bases from V and 1 from J; bases not matched to a gene: 5. The CDR3 coding sequence is TGCGCCAGCAGCCCGGGACAGGGGGATTTGAACACCGGGGAGCTGTTTTTT. Protein product: CASSPGQGDLNTGELFF.

The V call is TRBV4-1, the J call TRBJ2-5; tentatively, D is TRBD1 or TRBD2 (5 bases each). The V gene lost 5 bases and the J gene lost 5 bases, with 12 bases spanning the gap. The CDR3 runs to 13 residues. CDR1 is MGHRA and CDR2 is YSYEKL in the germline V gene. DNA for the CDR3: TGCGCCAGCAGCGAGCAATGGGGGGAGACCCAGTACTTC. This codes for CASSEQWGETQYF.

The count of this clone is one. The CDR3 coding sequence is TGTGCCAGCAGCGCCTTTAGGACTAGCCCAGATACGCAGTATTTT. Translating gives CASSAFRTSPDTQYF. The chain has TRBV7-2 and TRBJ2-3; 8 bases map to TRBD2. V gave up 5 bases and J gave up 4 bases; unmatched junction bases: 8. The CDR3 consists of 15 residues. The germline CDR1 and CDR2 sequences are SGHTA and FQGNSA.

The chain has TRBV7-9 and TRBJ2-3; TRBD1 matches 7 bases. This CDR3 region has 16 residues. The germline gives CDR1 SEHNR, CDR2 FQNEAQ (reference sequence). V was clipped by 4 bases and J by 10 bases; unmatched bases: 17. The CDR3 DNA reads as TGTGCCAGCAGCTCCCCACAGGGACAGAGATGGGGTCCGCAGTATTTT. Translation gives CASSSPQGQRWGPQYF.

The chain employs TRBV15 and TRBJ2-7, with 10 bases matching TRBD1. CDR1 is LNHNV, CDR2 YYDKDF, per germline (reference sequence). V lost 1 base and J lost 2; bases outside the gene matches: 5. The CDR3 spans 16 residues. CDR3 sequence (DNA): TGTGCCACCAGCAGAGGGACAGGACAGGGGGCCTACGAGCAGTACTTC. It is translated as CATSRGTGQGAYEQYF.

The chain has TRBV9 and TRBJ2-5; no clear D. This CDR3 comprises 14 residues. Germline V gene lookup returns CDR1 SGDLS and CDR2 YYNGEE. The ends were cut back, 0 bases at V and 1 base at J, with 7 bases in the middle. CDR3: CASSVGGSQETQYF. The DNA for the CDR3 is TGTGCCAGCAGCGTAGGCGGAAGCCAAGAGACCCAGTACTTC.

This sequence joins TRBV28 and TRBJ2-5; TRBD1 agrees at 9 bases. Germline-derived CDR1 and CDR2 are MDHEN and SYDVKM. The CDR3 is 16 amino acids. The J segment lost 0 bases and the V segment lost 5 bases, leaving 7 bases of the junction unmatched. The CDR3 DNA sequence: TGTGCCAGCAGTCTCCGACAGGGGGGGGACCAAGAGACCCAGTACTTC. Translating it yields CASSLRQGGDQETQYF.

The genes are TRBV5-1 and TRBJ1-4; D is unclear. Between the trimmed V and J ends, which lost 0 bases and 5 bases, there was a span of 14 bases. The CDR3 runs to 16 residues. In germline, CDR1 is SGHRS, CDR2 YFSETQ. The CDR3 DNA reads as TGCGCCAGCAGCTTGGACGGGAGAGGAAAAAATGAAAAACTGTTTTTT. It yields the protein CASSLDGRGKNEKLFF.

This clone was seen only a few times. CDR3 sequence: CASSRQGAYEQYF. The CDR3 DNA is TGTGCCAGCAGCCGACAGGGAGCATACGAGCAGTACTTC. V gene TRBV5-5 combines with J gene TRBJ2-7; TRBD1 agrees at 7 bases. This CDR3 spans 13 amino acids. CDR1 and CDR2 from the germline V gene are SGHKS and YYEKEE (reference sequence). Germline trimming cut 4 bases from V and 4 bases from J; bases unmatched to any gene: 5.

There are a few counts of this clone. The chain couples TRBV4-1 to TRBJ1-3; D not certain. There are 18 residues in the CDR3. Trimming removed 1 base from V and 1 base from J, with 17 bases in between. The germline V gene encodes CDR1 MGHRA and CDR2 YSYEKL. The CDR3 bases are TGCGCCAGCAGCCAAGTAGACCTGGGGATAACATCTGGAAACACCATATATTTT. Protein: CASSQVDLGITSGNTIYF.

The chain recombines TRBV18 with TRBJ1-5; maybe TRBD1 (5 bases). The CDR3 totals 13 residues. V was pared by 3 bases and J by 7 bases, with 10 bases between. Per germline, CDR1 KGHSH and CDR2 LQKENI. CDR3 protein: CASSPGGSQPQHF. The DNA of the CDR3 is TGTGCCAGCTCACCTGGGGGGTCGCAGCCCCAGCATTTT.

V usage is TRBV10-2 and J usage is TRBJ2-4; 12 positions agree with TRBD2. The trim removed 9 bases at V and 0 bases at J, leaving 12 bases unmatched. The CDR3 consists of 18 residues. Germline lookup yields CDR1 WSHSY and CDR2 SAAADI. The CDR3 nucleotides are TGCGCCAGGGACTGGACTAGCGGGATGGCCCCAGCCAAAAACATTCAGTACTTC. Encoded protein: CARDWTSGMAPAKNIQYF.

The gene calls are TRBV30 and TRBJ2-1; TRBD1 aligns across 9 bases. The length of the CDR3 is 15 residues. Germline CDR1 is GTSNPN and CDR2 is SVGIG (reference sequence). V gave up 2 bases and J gave up 3 bases; unmatched junction bases: 5. The CDR3 region has the DNA TGTGCCTGGAGTCGAAAGGGACAGGGCTACAATGAGCAGTTCTTC. This encodes CAWSRKGQGYNEQFF.

The V call is TRBV28, the J call TRBJ2-1; 7 bases fit TRBD2. Per germline, CDR1 MDHEN and CDR2 SYDVKM. CDR3 length: 16 residues. V was clipped by 5 bases and J by 1 base; unmatched bases: 8. CDR3 amino acids: CASSDSAGVSYNEQFF. CDR3 sequence (DNA): TGTGCCAGCAGTGACTCCGCGGGGGTATCCTACAATGAGCAGTTCTTC.

The V gene is TRBV28, the J gene TRBJ2-7; D is possibly TRBD1 (5 bases). Trimming removed 11 bases from V and 1 base from J, with 15 bases in between. Germline CDR1 and CDR2: MDHEN and SYDVKM. This CDR3 comprises 13 residues. CDR3 in DNA: TGTGCCTCACACGCTGGACAATCCTACGAGCAGTACTTC. It codes for CASHAGQSYEQYF.

The V call is TRBV14, the J call TRBJ2-5; D ambiguous. Germline V gives CDR1 SGHDN, CDR2 FVKESK. This CDR3 spans 13 amino acids. V dropped 1 base and J dropped 3 bases, with 6 bases sitting between them. The CDR3 protein is CASSQGNEETQYF. The CDR3 DNA reads as TGTGCCAGCAGCCAAGGAAACGAAGAGACCCAGTACTTC.

A few counts support this clone. The V call is TRBV7-8, the J call TRBJ1-5; a possible D gene is TRBD1 (6 bases). Germline V gene data show CDR1 as SGHVS and CDR2 as FQNEAQ. This CDR3 region has 16 residues. V lost 5 bases to trimming and J lost 0 bases, with 14 bases between them. The CDR3 is CASSTQGIYSNQPQHF. CDR3 bases: TGTGCCAGCAGCACTCAGGGGATATATAGCAATCAGCCCCAGCATTTT.

A single count supports this clone. This sequence joins TRBV11-3 and TRBJ1-2; D remains unclear. Germline loops: CDR1 SGHNT, CDR2 YENEEA. This CDR3 has 15 amino acids. V was cut by 0 bases and J by 4 bases, with 12 bases left in between. This CDR3 is CASSLDPTARYGYTF. The CDR3 region has the DNA TGTGCCAGCAGCTTAGACCCCACAGCCCGCTATGGCTACACCTTC.

This chain links TRBV5-6 with TRBJ2-5; unclear D gene. The DNA end lines up better with TRBJ2-7; the J call may be wrong. CDR1 SGHDT and CDR2 YYEEEE come from the germline V gene. The CDR3 totals 12 residues. The CDR3 bases are TGTGCCAGCAGCTTGTTTCGCTACGAGCAGTACTTC. Translated: CASSLFRYEQYF.

This chain connects TRBV5-4 to TRBJ2-3; D may be TRBD1 or TRBD2 (5 bases each). Germline values: CDR1 SGHNT, CDR2 YYREEE (reference sequence). The CDR3 extends over 15 amino acids. Between the trimmed V and J ends, which lost 3 bases and 2 bases, there was a span of 13 bases. CDR3 in DNA: TGTGCCAGCAGCTCGGGACGGAAATCCACAGATACGCAGTATTTT. It specifies CASSSGRKSTDTQYF.